The entry below describes one T cell receptor beta chain. The CDR3 is 15 residues long. The ends lost 6 bases at V and 5 bases at J; junction bases unmatched: 5. Germline CDR1 and CDR2: SEHNR and FQNEAQ (reference sequence). Repertoires were generated with immunoSEQ multiplex PCR, while TCRdb's copy carries only in-frame clones and drops some. The top ten clones hold 0.64% of a sample with 200,000 to 300,000 clones, about 80% of them seen once. This record comes from a study of Tregs in tolerant kidney transplant recipients. The TCR comes from a human donor in good health. Sequences were obtained from CD4+ T cells from blood. The V gene is TRBV7-9, the J gene TRBJ1-4, with 11 bases that match TRBD1. The CDR3 region is CASRSGTGGNEKLFF. CDR3 coding DNA: TGTGCCAGCAGATCCGGGACAGGGGGAAATGAAAAACTGTTTTTT.